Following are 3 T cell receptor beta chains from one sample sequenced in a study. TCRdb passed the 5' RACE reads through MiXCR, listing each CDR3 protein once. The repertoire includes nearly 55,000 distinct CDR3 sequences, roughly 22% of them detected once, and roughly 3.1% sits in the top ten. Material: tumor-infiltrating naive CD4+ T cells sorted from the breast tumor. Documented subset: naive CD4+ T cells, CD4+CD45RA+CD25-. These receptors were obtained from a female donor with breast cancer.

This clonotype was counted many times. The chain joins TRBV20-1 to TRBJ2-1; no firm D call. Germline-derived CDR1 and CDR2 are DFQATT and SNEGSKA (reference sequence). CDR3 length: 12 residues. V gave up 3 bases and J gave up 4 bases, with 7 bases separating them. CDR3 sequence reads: CSASRQYNEQFF. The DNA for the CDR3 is TGCAGTGCTAGCCGCCAGTACAATGAGCAGTTCTTC.

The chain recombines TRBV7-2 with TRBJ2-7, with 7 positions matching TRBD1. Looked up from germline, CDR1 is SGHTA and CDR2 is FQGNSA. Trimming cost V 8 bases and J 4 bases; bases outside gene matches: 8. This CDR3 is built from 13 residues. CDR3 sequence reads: CASGPRQGYEQYF. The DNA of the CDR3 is TGTGCCAGCGGCCCCCGACAGGGTTACGAGCAGTACTTC.

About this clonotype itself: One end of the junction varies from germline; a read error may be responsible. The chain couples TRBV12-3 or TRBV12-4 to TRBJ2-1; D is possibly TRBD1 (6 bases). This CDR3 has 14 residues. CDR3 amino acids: CVSSQGGAQGEQFF. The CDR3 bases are TGTGTCAGCAGCCAAGGGGGTGCCCAAGGGGAGCAGTTCTTC.